One and the same sample provided the 25 T cell receptor beta chains below, sequenced in a study of cytomegalovirus exposure and HLA in healthy donors. The PCR made use of 60 Vbeta and 13 Jbeta primers. Using immunoSEQ multiplex PCR, the repertoire was profiled, and TCRdb retains in-frame clones only, with some absent. The sample has tens of thousands of clones, approximately 72% seen once. The material sequenced was PBMCs. All receptors derive from a woman in her twenties or thirties in good health and CMV-seronegative.

V gene TRBV5-6 combines with J gene TRBJ2-7; D remains ambiguous. Trimming cost V 0 bases and J 2 bases, with 9 bases left between them. Per germline, CDR1 SGHDT and CDR2 YYEEEE. There are 14 residues in the CDR3. The CDR3, as DNA: TGTGCCAGCAGCTTGGTCGCGGTCCCCTACGAGCAGTACTTC. This sequence encodes CASSLVAVPYEQYF.

The genes are TRBV10-3 and TRBJ1-1; perhaps TRBD1 as D (5 bases). CDR3 length equals 14 residues. CDR1 ENHRY and CDR2 SYGVKD come from the germline V gene. Trimming took 0 bases from V and 8 from J, leaving 13 bases between them. CDR3 sequence: CAISESMEGKEAFF. The CDR3 DNA is TGTGCCATCAGTGAGTCGATGGAGGGGAAAGAAGCTTTCTTT.

This chain links TRBV30 with TRBJ1-5; D gene uncertain. The CDR3 consists of 17 residues. CDR1 and CDR2 (germline): GTSNPN, SVGIG (reference sequence). The V and J ends lost 4 bases and 0 bases respectively, with 19 bases between them. In nucleotides, the CDR3 is TGTGCCTGGAATAGAGGCCGACTGTCTTATAGCAATCAGCCCCAGCATTTT. Its protein product is CAWNRGRLSYSNQPQHF.

The chain links TRBV11-3 to TRBJ2-1, with D tentatively TRBD2 (5 bases). V was pared by 1 base and J by 6 bases, with 10 bases between. Germline-derived CDR1 and CDR2 are SGHNT and YENEEA. This CDR3 contains 14 residues. CDR3 DNA: TGTGCCAGCAGCTTAGCCGCGGAGGTCAATGAGCAGTTCTTC. Protein product: CASSLAAEVNEQFF.

CDR3 loop: CASARGGNQPQHF. The CDR3 DNA reads as TGTGCCAGCGCCAGGGGAGGCAATCAGCCCCAGCATTTT. This chain uses TRBV7-9 with TRBJ1-5; D is perhaps TRBD1 (6 bases). The CDR3 has 13 amino acids. V was trimmed by 8 bases and J by 2 bases, leaving 10 bases between them. CDR1 is SEHNR and CDR2 is FQNEAQ in the germline V gene (reference sequence).

A remark on this clone: The same CDR3 arises from other DNA sequences in this sample as well. The chain uses TRBV6-5 and TRBJ2-7; 8 nucleotides align to TRBD1. Germline V gives CDR1 MNHEY, CDR2 SVGAGI. This CDR3 region has 13 residues. J lost 7 bases, V lost 8 bases, and 10 bases had no gene match. This CDR3 is CASARGQDYEQYF. DNA for the CDR3: TGTGCCAGCGCCCGGGGACAGGATTATGAGCAGTACTTC.

V usage is TRBV5-1 and J usage is TRBJ2-7; a weak D match, TRBD1 (6 bases). From germline, CDR1 is SGHRS and CDR2 YFSETQ. Trimming cost V 3 bases and J 3 bases, with 16 bases left between them. This CDR3 contains 15 residues. The CDR3 loop reads CASSSQGSPIYEQYF. CDR3 coding DNA: TGCGCCAGCAGCTCACAGGGAAGCCCCATCTACGAGCAGTACTTC.

This clone was detected once. The chain has TRBV4-2 and TRBJ2-1; D is unclear. This CDR3 is 16 amino acids long. With 4 bases removed from V and 8 bases from J, the gap between germline ends came to 21 bases. Germline V gene lookup returns CDR1 LGHNA and CDR2 YNFKEQ. The CDR3 protein is CASSPSAARVMDEQFF. The CDR3 coding sequence is TGTGCCAGCAGCCCCTCGGCTGCTAGAGTAATGGATGAGCAGTTCTTC.

J is TRBJ1-4 and V is TRBV6-6; D is undetermined. Germline-derived CDR1 and CDR2 are MNHNY and SVGAGI (reference sequence). The CDR3 totals 12 residues. V lost 11 bases, J lost 0 bases, and 7 bases lay in between. CDR3 nucleotides: TGTGCCGCGGGGACAACTAATGAAAAACTGTTTTTT. Protein sequence: CAAGTTNEKLFF.

This clone was picked up a small number of times. The CDR3 reads CASRTSGTGGEKLFF. CDR3 sequence (DNA): TGTGCCAGTAGAACCTCCGGGACAGGGGGAGAAAAACTGTTTTTT. The rearrangement uses TRBV19 and TRBJ1-4, with TRBD1 matching over 11 bases. Germline V lookup: CDR1 LNHDA, CDR2 SQIVND (reference sequence). The junction had 8 bases not matched to a gene; V was cut back by 6 bases and J by 8 bases. CDR3 length equals 15 residues. The complete variable domain, with remaining parts taken from reference TRBV19 and TRBJ1-4, reads DGGITQSPKYLFRKEGQNVTLSCEQNLNHDAMYWYRQDPGQGLRLIYYSQIVNDFQKGDIAEGYSVSREKKESFPLTVTSAQKNPTAFYLCASRTSGTGGEKLFFGSGTQLSVL.

This clone has just a few counts. The chain combines TRBV4-3 with TRBJ2-1, with D uncertain. The CDR3 totals 14 residues. The V end was cut by 6 bases, the J end by 8 bases, with 17 bases between. Germline-derived CDR1 and CDR2 are LGHNA and YSLEER. The CDR3 loop reads CASSRGAHSHEQFF. The CDR3 nucleotides read TGCGCCAGCAGTCGCGGCGCCCACTCCCATGAGCAGTTCTTC.

The chain links TRBV27 to TRBJ1-6; 7 bases fit TRBD1. Germline-derived CDR1 and CDR2 are MNHEY and SMNVEV (reference sequence). V shed 6 bases and J 11 bases; nucleotides not matched to a gene: 7. This CDR3 has 13 amino acids. This CDR3 reads CASRTGATTPLHF. The DNA for the CDR3 is TGTGCCAGCAGAACAGGGGCCACGACACCCCTCCACTTT.

The chain links TRBV11-1 to TRBJ1-2; D remains unclear. Germline assignment: CDR1 SGHAT and CDR2 FQDESV (reference sequence). The V and J ends lost 5 bases and 3 bases respectively, with 10 bases between them. This CDR3 is 13 amino acids long. DNA for the CDR3: TGTGCCAGCAGCCCCGCACTGGACTATGGCTACACCTTC. Encoded protein: CASSPALDYGYTF.

The chain recombines TRBV9 with TRBJ2-3, with D maybe TRBD2 (5 bases). The CDR3 loop spans 17 amino acids. Trimming pared 0 bases from V and 3 bases from J, leaving 17 bases between. The germline V gene encodes CDR1 SGDLS and CDR2 YYNGEE. The CDR3 sequence: CASSVDLDLAVTDTQYF. The CDR3 region has the DNA TGTGCCAGCAGCGTAGACTTAGATCTAGCTGTGACAGATACGCAGTATTTT. The whole variable domain, filled in from reference TRBV9 and TRBJ2-3, reads DSGVTQTPKHLITATGQRVTLRCSPRSGDLSVYWYQQSLDQGLQFLIQYYNGEERAKGNILERFSAQQFPDLHSELNLSSLELGDSALYFCASSVDLDLAVTDTQYFGPGTRLTVL.

The J gene is TRBJ1-1, the V gene TRBV6-5; 10 positions agree with TRBD1. CDR1 is MNHEY, CDR2 SVGAGI, per germline. V lost 4 bases and J lost 10; bases outside the gene matches: 12. The CDR3 runs to 15 residues. The CDR3 is CASSSPGQGRSVAFF. The CDR3 DNA sequence: TGTGCCAGCAGTTCTCCGGGACAGGGGCGCTCGGTAGCTTTCTTT.

The chain uses TRBV2 and TRBJ1-6; 7 nucleotides agree with TRBD1. CDR3 length equals 16 residues. The V gene's germline CDR1 is SNHLY and CDR2 FYNNEI. J was trimmed by 9 bases and V by 0 bases; bases with no gene match: 8. The DNA for the CDR3 is TGTGCCAGCAGTGAAGCGAGACAGGGAATGGGTTCACCCCTCCACTTT. Its translation: CASSEARQGMGSPLHF.

The chain links TRBV9 to TRBJ2-1; TRBD2 might be the D (6 bases). Germline V lookup: CDR1 SGDLS, CDR2 YYNGEE. V lost 0 bases and J 5 bases, leaving 9 bases between the germline ends. The CDR3 loop spans 14 amino acids. CDR3 bases: TGTGCCAGCAGCGTAGCTTGGAGGGACAATGAGCAGTTCTTC. This codes for CASSVAWRDNEQFF. Based on the CDR3 plus reference TRBV9 and TRBJ2-1, the full variable domain is DSGVTQTPKHLITATGQRVTLRCSPRSGDLSVYWYQQSLDQGLQFLIQYYNGEERAKGNILERFSAQQFPDLHSELNLSSLELGDSALYFCASSVAWRDNEQFFGPGTRLTVL.

The rearrangement joins TRBV7-3 to TRBJ2-1; 15 nucleotides match TRBD2. The CDR3 covers 16 residues. V gave up 2 bases and J gave up 6 bases; unmatched junction bases: 2. Germline V CDR1 and CDR2: SGHTA, FQGTGA. CDR3 protein: CASSLLGLAGGNEQFF. The CDR3 coding sequence is TGTGCCAGCAGCTTACTGGGACTAGCGGGGGGCAATGAGCAGTTCTTC.

The chain combines TRBV15 with TRBJ2-3, with 10 bases identical to TRBD2. CDR3 length: 18 residues. Per germline, CDR1 LNHNV and CDR2 YYDKDF (reference sequence). J lost 0 bases, V lost 1 base, and 7 bases had no gene match. CDR3 nucleotides: TGTGCCACCAGCAGAGTTAGTAGCGGGGGGCCGAGCACAGATACGCAGTATTTT. Amino acid sequence: CATSRVSSGGPSTDTQYF.

This chain joins TRBV6-1 and TRBJ1-2; 7 bases are shared with TRBD1. CDR1 and CDR2 from the germline V gene are MNHNS and SASEGT. The CDR3 is 14 residues long. J was trimmed by 4 bases and V by 7 bases; bases with no gene match: 9. CDR3 protein: CASTNRQGGYGYTF. CDR3 coding DNA: TGTGCCAGCACCAACAGACAGGGTGGCTATGGCTACACCTTC.

In the case of this clone: Other nucleotide sequences from this sample produce the same CDR3. This chain uses TRBV7-8 with TRBJ1-2, with 7 bases fitting TRBD1. V trimming: 5 bases; J trimming: 8 bases; junction bases outside the gene matches: 5. The CDR3 is 12 amino acids. Germline V lookup: CDR1 SGHVS, CDR2 FQNEAQ. DNA of the CDR3: TGTGCCAGCAGCCGAGACAGGGAAGGCTACACCTTC. Its protein is CASSRDREGYTF.

The chain carries TRBV21-1 and TRBJ1-2; TRBD1, as called in the table, went unchecked against the DNA. TRBV21-1 is deemed a pseudogene. CDR3 length equals 12 residues. The CDR3 bases are TGTGCCAGGAAGGACAGTCTATATGGCTACACCTTC. It specifies CARKDSLYGYTF.

This chain connects TRBV25-1 to TRBJ2-5, with D perhaps TRBD2 (5 bases). V was shortened by 1 base and J by 1 base, with 10 bases between the two germline ends. The CDR3 is 15 residues long. Looked up from germline, CDR1 is MGHDK and CDR2 is SYGVNS. DNA for the CDR3: TGTGCCAGCAGTGAATTTACCGGGGTCCAAGAGACCCAGTACTTC. Translation: CASSEFTGVQETQYF.

V is TRBV7-9 and J is TRBJ1-2, with TRBD1 matching 7 bases. Losses at the gene ends were 2 bases for V and 4 bases for J; bases not matched to a gene: 1. Germline CDR1 reads SEHNR; CDR2 reads FQNEAQ (reference sequence). There are 13 residues in the CDR3. The CDR3 region is CASSLNRGYGYTF. CDR3 nucleotides: TGTGCCAGCAGCTTAAACAGGGGCTATGGCTACACCTTC.

The chain has TRBV7-2 and TRBJ2-3; 7 positions match TRBD2. Germline V CDR1 and CDR2: SGHTA, FQGNSA. Unmatched junction bases numbered 16, after V lost 5 bases and J lost 2 bases. CDR3 length: 18 amino acids. The CDR3 is CASSPVRFLAANTDTQYF. Here the CDR3 DNA reads TGTGCCAGCAGCCCCGTAAGGTTTCTAGCGGCCAACACAGATACGCAGTATTTT.